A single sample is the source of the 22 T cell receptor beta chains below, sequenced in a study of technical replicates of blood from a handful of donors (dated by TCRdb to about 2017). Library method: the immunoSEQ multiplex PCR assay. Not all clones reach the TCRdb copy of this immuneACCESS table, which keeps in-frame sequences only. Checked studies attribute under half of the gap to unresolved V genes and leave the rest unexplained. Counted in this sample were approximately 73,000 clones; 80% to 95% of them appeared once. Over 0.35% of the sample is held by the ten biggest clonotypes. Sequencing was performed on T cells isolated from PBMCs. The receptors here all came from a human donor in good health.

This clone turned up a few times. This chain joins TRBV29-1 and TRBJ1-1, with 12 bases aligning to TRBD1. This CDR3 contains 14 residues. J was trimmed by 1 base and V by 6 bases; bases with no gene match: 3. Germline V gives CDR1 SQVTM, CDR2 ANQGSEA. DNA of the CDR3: TGCAGCGTGATGGGACAGGGGGCGAACACTGAAGCTTTCTTT. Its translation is CSVMGQGANTEAFF.

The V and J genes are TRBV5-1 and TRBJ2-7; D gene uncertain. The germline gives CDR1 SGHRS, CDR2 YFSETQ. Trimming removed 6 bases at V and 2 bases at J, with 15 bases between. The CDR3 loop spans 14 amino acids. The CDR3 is CASNTRPGAYEQYF. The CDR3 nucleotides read TGCGCCAGCAATACTCGCCCGGGTGCCTACGAGCAGTACTTC.

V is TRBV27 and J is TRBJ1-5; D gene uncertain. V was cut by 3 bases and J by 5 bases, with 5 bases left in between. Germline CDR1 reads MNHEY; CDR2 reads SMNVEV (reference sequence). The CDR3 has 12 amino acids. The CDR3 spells CASSFRDQPQHF. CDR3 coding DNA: TGTGCCAGCAGTTTCCGGGATCAGCCCCAGCATTTT.

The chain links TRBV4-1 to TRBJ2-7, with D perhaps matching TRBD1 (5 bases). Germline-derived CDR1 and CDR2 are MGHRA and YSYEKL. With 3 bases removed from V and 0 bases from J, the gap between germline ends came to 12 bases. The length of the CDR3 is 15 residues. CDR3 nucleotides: TGCGCCAGCAGCCACAAGGGGAAGGCCTCCTACGAGCAGTACTTC. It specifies CASSHKGKASYEQYF.

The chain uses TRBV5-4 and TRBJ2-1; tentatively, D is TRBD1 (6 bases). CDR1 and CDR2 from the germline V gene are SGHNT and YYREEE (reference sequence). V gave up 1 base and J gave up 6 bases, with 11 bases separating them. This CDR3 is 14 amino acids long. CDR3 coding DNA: TGTGCCAGCAGCTTGTGGGGGCCGGGCAATGAGCAGTTCTTC. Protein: CASSLWGPGNEQFF.

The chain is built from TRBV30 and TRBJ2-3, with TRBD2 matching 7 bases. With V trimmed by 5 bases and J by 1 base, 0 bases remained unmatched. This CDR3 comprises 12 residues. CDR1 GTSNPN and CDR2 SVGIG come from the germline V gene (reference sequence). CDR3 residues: CAWAGGTDTQYF. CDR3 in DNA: TGTGCCTGGGCGGGGGGCACAGATACGCAGTATTTT.

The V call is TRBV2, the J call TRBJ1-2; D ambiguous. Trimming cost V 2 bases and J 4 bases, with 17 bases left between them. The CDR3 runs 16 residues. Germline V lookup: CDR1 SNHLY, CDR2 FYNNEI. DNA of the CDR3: TGTGCCAGCAGTGAATACGTGGAGGCTATAGGCTATGGCTACACCTTC. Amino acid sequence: CASSEYVEAIGYGYTF.

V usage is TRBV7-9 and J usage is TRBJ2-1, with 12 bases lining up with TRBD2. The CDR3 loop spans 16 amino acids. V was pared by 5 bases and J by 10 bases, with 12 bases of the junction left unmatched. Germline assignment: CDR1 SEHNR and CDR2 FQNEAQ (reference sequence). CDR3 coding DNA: TGTGCCAGCAGCGCCTTGCTAGCGGGAGGGCTTCGGGAGCAGTTCTTC. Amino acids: CASSALLAGGLREQFF.

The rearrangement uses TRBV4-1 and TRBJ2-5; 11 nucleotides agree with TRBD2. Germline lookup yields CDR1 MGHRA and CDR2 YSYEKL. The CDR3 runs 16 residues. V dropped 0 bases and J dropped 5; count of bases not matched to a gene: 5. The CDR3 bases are TGCGCCAGCAGCCAAGAGACTAGCGGGAATAGGGAGACCCAGTACTTC. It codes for CASSQETSGNRETQYF.

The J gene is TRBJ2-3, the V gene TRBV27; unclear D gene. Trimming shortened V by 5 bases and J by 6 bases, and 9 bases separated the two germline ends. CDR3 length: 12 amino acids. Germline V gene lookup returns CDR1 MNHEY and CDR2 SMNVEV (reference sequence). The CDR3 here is CASSPVVDTQYF. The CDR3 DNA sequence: TGTGCCAGCAGTCCAGTTGTGGATACGCAGTATTTT.

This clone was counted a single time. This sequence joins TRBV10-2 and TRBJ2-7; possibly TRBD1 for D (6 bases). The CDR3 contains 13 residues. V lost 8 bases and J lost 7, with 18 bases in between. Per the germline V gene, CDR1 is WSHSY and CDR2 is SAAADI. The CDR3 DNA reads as TGCGCCAGCCGGGACAACCACCTTTGGGAGCAGTACTTC. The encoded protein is CASRDNHLWEQYF.

This chain's CDR3 is CASSPGLSEGYGYTF. The CDR3 coding sequence is TGTGCCAGCAGCCCCGGGCTCTCAGAGGGCTATGGCTACACCTTC. The chain joins TRBV5-4 to TRBJ1-2; D gene uncertain. This CDR3 has 15 residues. Germline V lookup: CDR1 SGHNT, CDR2 YYREEE (reference sequence). The V end lost 4 bases, the J end lost 4 bases, and 17 bases lay between the germline ends.

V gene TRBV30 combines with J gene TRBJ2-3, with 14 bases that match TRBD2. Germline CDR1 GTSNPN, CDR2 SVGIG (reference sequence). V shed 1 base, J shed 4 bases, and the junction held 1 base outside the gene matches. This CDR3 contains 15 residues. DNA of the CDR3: TGTGCCTGGAGTGGACTAGCGGGAGGGTCAGATACGCAGTATTTT. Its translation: CAWSGLAGGSDTQYF.

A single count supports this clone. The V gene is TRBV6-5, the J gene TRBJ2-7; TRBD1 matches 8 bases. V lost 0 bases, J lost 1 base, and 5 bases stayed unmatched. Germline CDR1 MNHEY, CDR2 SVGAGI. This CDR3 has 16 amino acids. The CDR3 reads CASSYSAGGRSYEQYF. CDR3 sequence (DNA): TGTGCCAGCAGTTACTCGGCAGGGGGCAGGTCCTACGAGCAGTACTTC.

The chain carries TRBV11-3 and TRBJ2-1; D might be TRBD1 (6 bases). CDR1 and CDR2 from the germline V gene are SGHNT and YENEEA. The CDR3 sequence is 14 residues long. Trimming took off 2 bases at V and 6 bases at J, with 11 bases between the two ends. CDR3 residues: CASSLSGQFNEQFF. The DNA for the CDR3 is TGTGCCAGCAGCTTATCAGGACAGTTCAATGAGCAGTTCTTC.

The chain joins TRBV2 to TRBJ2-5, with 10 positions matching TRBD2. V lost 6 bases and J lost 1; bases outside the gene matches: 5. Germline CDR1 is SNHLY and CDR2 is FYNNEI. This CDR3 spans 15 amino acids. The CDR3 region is CASRVLAGAQETQYF. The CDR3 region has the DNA TGTGCCAGCAGAGTTCTAGCGGGAGCCCAAGAGACCCAGTACTTC.

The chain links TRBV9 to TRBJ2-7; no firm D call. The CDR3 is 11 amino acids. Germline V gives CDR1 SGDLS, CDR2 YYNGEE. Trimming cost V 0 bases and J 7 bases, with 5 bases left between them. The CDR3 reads CASSVGGEQYF. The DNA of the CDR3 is TGTGCCAGCAGCGTAGGCGGTGAGCAGTACTTC.

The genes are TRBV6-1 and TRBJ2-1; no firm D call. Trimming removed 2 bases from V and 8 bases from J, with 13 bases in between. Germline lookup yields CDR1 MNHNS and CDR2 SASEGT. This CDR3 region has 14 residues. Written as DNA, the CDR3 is TGTGCCAGCAGTGAACTGTTTAGCAGTGATGAGCAGTTCTTC. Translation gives CASSELFSSDEQFF.

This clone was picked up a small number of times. The DNA of the CDR3 is TGTGCCTGGAGTGAGGGGGACTATGGCTACACCTTC. It translates to CAWSEGDYGYTF. The V and J genes are TRBV30 and TRBJ1-2; D perhaps matches TRBD1 (6 bases). V was cut by 1 base and J by 3 bases, with 6 bases left in between. Germline V gene lookup returns CDR1 GTSNPN and CDR2 SVGIG (reference sequence). The CDR3 sequence is 12 residues long. The variable domain in full, completed from reference TRBV30 and TRBJ1-2, reads SQTIHQWPATLVQPVGSPLSLECTVEGTSNPNLYWYRQAAGRGLQLLFYSVGIGQISSEVPQNLSASRPQDRQFILSSKKLLLSDSGFYLCAWSEGDYGYTFGSGTRLTVV.

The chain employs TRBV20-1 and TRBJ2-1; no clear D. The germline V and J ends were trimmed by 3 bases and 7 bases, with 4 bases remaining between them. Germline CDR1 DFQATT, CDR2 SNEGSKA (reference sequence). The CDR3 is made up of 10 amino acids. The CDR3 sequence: CSARENEQFF. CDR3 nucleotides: TGCAGTGCTAGGGAGAATGAGCAGTTCTTC.

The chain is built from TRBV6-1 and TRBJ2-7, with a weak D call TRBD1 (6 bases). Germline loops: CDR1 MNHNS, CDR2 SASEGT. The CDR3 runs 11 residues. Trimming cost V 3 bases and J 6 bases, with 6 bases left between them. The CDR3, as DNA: TGTGCCAGCAGTGACAGGGGCGAGCAGTACTTC. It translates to CASSDRGEQYF.

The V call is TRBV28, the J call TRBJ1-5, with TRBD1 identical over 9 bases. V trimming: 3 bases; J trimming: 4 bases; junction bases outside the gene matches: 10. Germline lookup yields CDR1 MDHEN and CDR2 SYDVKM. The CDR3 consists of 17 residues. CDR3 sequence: CASSLTDRGSFNQPQHF. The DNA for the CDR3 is TGTGCCAGCAGTTTGACCGACAGGGGGTCCTTTAATCAGCCCCAGCATTTT.